This is a list of T cell receptor beta chains from one sample in a study of technical replicates of blood from a few donors. Here immunoSEQ multiplex PCR was the method, and the copy in TCRdb shows in-frame clones only, minus some. The profile shows approximately 75,000 clones, around 97% of them singletons. Sequenced input: T cells isolated from PBMCs. All receptors derive from a human donor in good health. CDR3s include the opening cysteine and the closing phenylalanine or tryptophan. The D gene is left open where the match is weak. Expanded clones get a size class; other rows say once, few or many, or leave the size out.

D	V	size	J	CDR3	DNA
TRBD2	TRBV5-1	-	TRBJ2-7	CASSLAPSGYEQYF	TGCGCCAGCAGCTTGGCCCCTAGCGGCTACGAGCAGTACTTC
TRBD1	TRBV25-1	-	TRBJ2-1	CASSKGQGYNEQFF	TGTGCCAGCAGTAAGGGACAGGGCTACAATGAGCAGTTCTTC
-	TRBV4-3	-	TRBJ2-5	CASSPRREETQYF	TGCGCCAGCAGCCCCCGTCGAGAGGAGACCCAGTACTTC
-	TRBV9	-	TRBJ1-1	CASGVNTEAFF	TGTGCCAGCGGAGTTAACACTGAAGCTTTCTTT
-	TRBV19	once	TRBJ2-7	CASSADRPYEQYF	TGTGCCAGTAGTGCAGACAGGCCTTACGAGCAGTACTTC
TRBD2	TRBV7-9	-	TRBJ2-1	CASSLGLANDEQFF	TGTGCCAGCAGCTTAGGACTAGCCAACGATGAGCAGTTCTTC
TRBD1	TRBV6-6	-	TRBJ1-2	CASSGQGLGYTF	TGTGCCAGCAGTGGACAGGGCCTTGGCTACACCTTC
TRBD1	TRBV28	-	TRBJ1-5	CASSLSGQGSGNQPQHF	TGTGCCAGCAGTTTGTCGGGACAGGGGAGCGGCAATCAGCCCCAGCATTTT
-	TRBV5-1	-	TRBJ1-3	CASSLGGSMSSGNTIYF	TGCGCCAGCAGCTTGGGGGGCAGCATGAGCTCTGGAAACACCATATATTTT
-	TRBV6-5	-	TRBJ1-5	CASSPRQSSNQPQHF	TGTGCCAGCAGCCCTAGACAGAGTAGCAATCAGCCCCAGCATTTT
TRBD2	TRBV7-3	-	TRBJ2-3	CASRYGWTDQAGGHADTQYF	TGTGCCAGCAGATATGGATGGACAGATCAAGCGGGGGGACACGCAGATACGCAGTATTTT
TRBD2	TRBV4-2	-	TRBJ2-2	CASSQDWSSGSYGTGELFF	TGTGCCAGCAGCCAAGATTGGTCTAGCGGGAGCTATGGCACCGGGGAGCTGTTTTTT
TRBD1	TRBV7-2	-	TRBJ1-2	CASSLGQGADGYTF	TGTGCCAGCAGCTTAGGACAGGGGGCGGATGGCTACACCTTC
-	TRBV28	-	TRBJ2-4	CASSPGIAKNIQYF	TGTGCCAGCAGTCCCGGGATAGCCAAAAACATTCAGTACTTC
-	TRBV5-1	-	TRBJ2-5	CASSLSGAETQYF	TGCGCCAGCAGCTTGTCAGGGGCTGAGACCCAGTACTTC
TRBD1	TRBV5-6	-	TRBJ1-3	CASSLDRGYSGNTIYF	TGTGCCAGCAGCTTGGACAGGGGTTACTCTGGAAACACCATATATTTT
-	TRBV4-2	-	TRBJ1-2	CASSQGGRGQGSYGYTF	TGTGCCAGCAGCCAAGGTGGGCGGGGCCAAGGTTCCTATGGCTACACCTTC
TRBD2	TRBV2	-	TRBJ2-2	CASRGLVSGTGELFF	TGTGCCAGCAGGGGACTAGTTAGTGGCACCGGGGAGCTGTTTTTT